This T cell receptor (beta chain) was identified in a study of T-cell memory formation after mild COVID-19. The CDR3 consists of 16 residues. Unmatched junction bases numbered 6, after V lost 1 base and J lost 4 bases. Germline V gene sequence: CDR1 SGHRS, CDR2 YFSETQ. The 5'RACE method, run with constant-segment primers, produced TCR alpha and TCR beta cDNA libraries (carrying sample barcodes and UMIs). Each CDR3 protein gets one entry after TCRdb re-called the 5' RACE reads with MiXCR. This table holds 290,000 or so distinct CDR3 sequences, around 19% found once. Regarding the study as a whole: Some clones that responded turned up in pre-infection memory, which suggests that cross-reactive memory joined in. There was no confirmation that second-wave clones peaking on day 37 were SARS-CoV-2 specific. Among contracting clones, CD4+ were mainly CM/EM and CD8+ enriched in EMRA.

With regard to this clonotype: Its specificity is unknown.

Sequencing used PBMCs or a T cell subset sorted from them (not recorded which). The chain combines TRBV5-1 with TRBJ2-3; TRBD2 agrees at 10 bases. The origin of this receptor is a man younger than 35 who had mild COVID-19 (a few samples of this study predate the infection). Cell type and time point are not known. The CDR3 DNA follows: TGCGCCAGCAGCTTGAGCGGGGGGGCCTCCGCAGATACGCAGTATTTT. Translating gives CASSLSGGASADTQYF.